This T cell receptor (beta chain) emerged from a study of cytotoxic CD8 clonotypes in ibrutinib-treated CLL. Study overall: Mean per-sample yields comprised 255,043 productive templates and tens of thousands of productive rearrangements.

CDR1 and CDR2 (germline): SEHNR, FQNEAQ (reference sequence). V trimming: 3 bases; J trimming: 12 bases; junction bases outside the gene matches: 3. This CDR3 is 12 amino acids long. Genomic DNA in an amount of about 2 micrograms was extracted from cryopreserved PBMCs and used for the preparation of TCR beta libraries. A 1 in 200,000 to 1 in 1 million T cell depth was the sequencing target. Some clones are missing from TCRdb's copy, which holds only in-frame ones; the method was immunoSEQ multiplex PCR. The sample includes about 180,000 clones, 84% seen only once; the top ten take over 4.5%. This clone was observed once. Its cognate antigen is unknown. General observations from the study: Clonality rose at ibrutinib response, held steady in sustained remission, and fell toward baseline at progression.

The V call is TRBV7-9, the J call TRBJ2-1, with TRBD1 matching 9 bases. The receptor's source is a human donor with chronic lymphocytic leukemia. The starting material was PBMCs, obtained after 24 months of ibrutinib treatment. For the CDR3, the DNA is TGTGCCAGCAGCTTGGGGGGACAGGGGCAGTTCTTC. Protein sequence: CASSLGGQGQFF.